A selection of T cell receptor beta chains follows, all from one sample in a study of cytomegalovirus exposure and HLA in healthy donors. Measured with immunoSEQ multiplex PCR; TCRdb has only the in-frame clones, and not every one. Of some 170,000 clones in the sample, roughly 85% were seen once. Material: PBMCs. These receptors were collected from a man between 35 and 55 years old in good health and CMV-seronegative. Both conserved end residues are trimmed from each CDR3. The order of the fields is J gene, D gene, V gene, CDR3 protein. D genes are given only for firm matches.

TRBJ1-1,TRBD1,TRBV30,AWSVGQLIEAF
TRBJ2-7,NA,TRBV6-5,ASIPGNSYEQY
TRBJ1-3,NA,TRBV2,ASSEVAGRNSGNTIY
TRBJ1-4,TRBD1,TRBV7-9,ASSLATGVNEKLF
TRBJ2-6,TRBD1,TRBV28,ASSSTDPRYRGSGANGLT
TRBJ2-2,NA,TRBV19,ASSPEPGTGELF
TRBJ2-1,TRBD1,TRBV29-1,SAGTGGNNEQF
TRBJ2-7,TRBD2,TRBV19,ASSKGLAEIYEQY
TRBJ2-7,NA,TRBV28,ASSFTELYYEQY
TRBJ1-4,TRBD1,TRBV27,ASRRQGGQEKLF
TRBJ2-1,TRBD2,TRBV6-5,ASTRLAGYNEQF
TRBJ2-7,NA,TRBV6-4,ASSDPLAEQY
TRBJ1-5,NA,TRBV6-1,ASAYLSGGNQPQH
TRBJ1-3,NA,TRBV6-5,ASSRNKDSGNTIY
TRBJ2-3,TRBD2,TRBV5-1,ASNSGGADTQY
TRBJ2-5,TRBD2,TRBV28,ASSSGLAGAGQETQY
TRBJ2-2,NA,TRBV5-5,ASSLHTRPELF
TRBJ2-7,NA,TRBV19,ASSSRGDSEQY
TRBJ2-4,NA,TRBV6-6,ASSVDMSPRNIQY
TRBJ2-5,NA,TRBV2,ASSYEETQY
TRBJ2-5,TRBD2,TRBV6-1,ASSTGGQETQY